This TCR beta chain originates from a study of T cell responses to AZD1222 COVID-19 vaccine (TCRdb year 2021). Background for the entire study: TCR sequencing covered over 230 trial participants: 200 to 220 given two doses of AZD1222 and 26 given two doses of MenACWY control vaccine. Trial participants were enrolled by age into subgroups of 18-55, 56-69 and 70-plus years, and around 150, 28 and 57 TCR-sequenced participants, respectively, were included in these subgroups. Broader findings and caveats from the paper: Because no day 14 peak-response samples were available, repertoires were characterized only after the peak T cell response. Participants were mostly white British and included more females than males, and it was suggested by the authors that clonal diversity may have been underestimated. Epitopes outside the regions mutated in the B.1.351 and B.1.1.7 variants were reportedly recognized by nearly half of the unique spike-specific TCRs. After two AZD1222 doses, both the breadth and the depth of spike-specific TCRs were significantly higher than at day 0 and than in MenACWY recipients. Conclusions about previously exposed vaccinees were limited because only a handful of AZD1222 recipients were SARS-CoV-2 seropositive at baseline. The whole spike protein was spanned by vaccine-associated CD4 TCRs, and dominant responses were seen in regions 160-218 and 743-854. In the small 56-69-year group, the increase in depth fell short of significance, most likely because of low power.

The CDR3 regions of human TCRbeta chains were analyzed by immunosequencing. In the source study's methods: TCRs in the repertoires were compared against a reference library of SARS-CoV-2-specific TCRs that had been generated with the MIRA antigen-specificity platform. Breadth was defined as the fraction of unique TCRs that were SARS-CoV-2-associated, and depth was defined as the fraction of total T cells that were SARS-CoV-2-associated. Using the MIRA data, each spike-specific TCR was assigned both to the spike region to which the TCR was reactive and to a CD4 or CD8 class. Log10-transformed breadth and depth values were compared by one-way ANOVA with Sidak's multiple comparisons tests. In TCRdb, the immuneACCESS table is reduced to in-frame sequences with V and J assigned. These tables do not hold every clone; where another copy was compared, an unresolved V gene accounts for under half, and the others remain unexplained. V, J and clone size are taken as reported in that table, and D and trimming were inferred from the DNA itself. Across this sample there are 100,000 to 150,000 clones, with 84% seen only once. The ten biggest clones cover about 25% of the sample.

Of note for this clone: Its antigen remains unidentified. Base-call qualities are not available, and no considerably larger clone is one nucleotide away.

From the cysteine through the phenylalanine, the CDR3 covers 15 amino acids. Only the CDR3 DNA is retained, 45 bases long and in frame from the first base. As encoded in the germline V gene, CDR1 is SGDLS while CDR2 is YYNGEE. Trimming removed 3 bases from V and 2 bases from J, leaving 15 bases between the germline ends. The sample's time point label is to be understood as: about 28 days (+/-7) after the second vaccine dose. AZD1222 recipients given second doses at about 4 weeks or at about 12 weeks were pooled, since spike-specific TCR depth and breadth were not found to differ between the two schedules. The vaccinee samples were drawn from two UK trials, COV001 and COV002, one of which was a single-blind randomized controlled phase 2/3 trial testing AZD1222 (ChAdOx1 nCoV-19) in healthy adults. Trial participant PBMC samples were collected at day 0 and day 28 after the second dose for TCRbeta chain sequencing.

This TCR was recovered from an adult who received the AZD1222 COVID-19 vaccine. The rearranged chain carries TRBV9 and TRBJ2-7; the best D guess is TRBD1, with 6 bases matching. The sequencing used peripheral blood, collected 28 days after the second AZD1222 dose. The nucleotides read TGTGCCAGCAGCGCTGAACAGGGATTAACCTACGAGCAGTACTTC. Its translation is CASSAEQGLTYEQYF.